This T cell receptor beta chain was identified during a study of blood T cell repertoires in COVID-19. Across the study: PBMCs, B-cell-depleted T cells, or T cells were the source of the cDNA or gDNA that made up the material.

In the authors' workflow: It was from reference gene primer amplification that nucleated cell counts were estimated. Clones were read by immunoSEQ multiplex PCR, and TCRdb kept only the in-frame ones, dropping some. V, J and clone size were drawn from that table, and D and trimming were deduced from the DNA. This table holds some 160,000 clones, 80% found once. The V gene lost 5 bases and the J gene lost 8 bases, with 18 bases spanning the gap. The CDR3 spans 14 residues. The germline CDR1 and CDR2 sequences are SEHNR and FQNEAQ (reference sequence). The rearrangement uses TRBV7-9 and TRBJ1-2; weak D call: TRBD1 (6 bases). The TCR was taken from a man aged 65 to 79 with active or convalescent COVID-19. The sample consisted of peripheral blood. The CDR3 region has the DNA TGTGCCAGCAGCCTGACAGGTCTTGCCGGGGGCTACACCTTC. This sequence encodes CASSLTGLAGGYTF.